These 22 T cell receptor beta chains were all obtained from the same sample, sequenced in a study of shared clonotypes between healthy human individuals (dated by TCRdb to about 2020). Libraries were prepared through the immunoSEQ multiplex PCR assay. TCRdb took over this immuneACCESS table, retaining in-frame rearrangements with V and J assigned. Such tables are incomplete; in checked studies, under half of the missing clones stem from an unresolved V gene, and the remainder is unexplained. The sample profile shows about 2.4 million clones; around nine tenths of them were found once. Together, the top ten hold around 0.14% of the sample. The sequenced material came from naive CD4+ T cells sorted from blood. Explained via the paper, the cell subset or site label denotes: CD45RA+ positively selected. The receptors were gathered from a man younger than 35 in good health.

This rearrangement joins TRBV2 to TRBJ2-6, with TRBD1 matching over 10 bases. In germline, CDR1 is SNHLY, CDR2 FYNNEI. There are 18 residues in the CDR3. V dropped 6 bases and J dropped 0; count of bases not matched to a gene: 8. Here the CDR3 reads CASRARDRGPSGANVLTF. The CDR3 DNA follows: TGTGCCAGCAGAGCCCGGGACAGGGGTCCCTCTGGGGCCAACGTCCTGACTTTC. Variable domain in full (rest from reference TRBV2 and TRBJ2-6): EPEVTQTPSHQVTQMGQEVILRCVPISNHLYFYWYRQILGQKVEFLVSFYNNEISEKSEIFDDQFSVERPDGSNFTLKIRSTKLEDSAMYFCASRARDRGPSGANVLTFGAGSRLTVL.

The V call is TRBV6-1, the J call TRBJ1-3; D is unresolved. Trimming removed 1 base from V and 4 bases from J, with 11 bases in between. Germline V lookup: CDR1 MNHNS, CDR2 SASEGT. The length of the CDR3 is 15 residues. CDR3 in amino acids: CASSEGRASGNTIYF. DNA for the CDR3: TGTGCCAGCAGTGAAGGGAGGGCATCAGGAAACACCATATATTTT.

This chain links TRBV15 with TRBJ2-3; TRBD2 matches 8 bases. CDR3 length: 15 amino acids. The germline V gene has CDR1 LNHNV and CDR2 YYDKDF (reference sequence). After removal of 3 bases from V and 3 bases from J, the junction contained 5 bases not matched to a gene. As DNA, the CDR3 is TGTGCCACCAGCAGCGGGGGGGCGGTTACAGATACGCAGTATTTT. Encoded protein: CATSSGGAVTDTQYF.

The gene calls are TRBV7-9 and TRBJ1-4; tentatively, D is TRBD1 (6 bases). CDR3 size: 15 residues. Per the germline V gene, CDR1 is SEHNR and CDR2 is FQNEAQ (reference sequence). V was cut by 3 bases and J by 5 bases, with 13 bases left in between. The CDR3 sequence: CASSFSTGVNEKLFF. The CDR3 DNA sequence: TGTGCCAGCAGCTTCTCGACAGGAGTAAATGAAAAACTGTTTTTT.

V is TRBV27 and J is TRBJ2-7, with TRBD1 matching over 9 bases. The junction had 6 bases not matched to a gene; V was cut back by 8 bases and J by 4 bases. CDR3 size: 13 residues. CDR1 and CDR2 from the germline V gene are MNHEY and SMNVEV (reference sequence). The CDR3 nucleotides are TGTGCCAGCGCCGACGGGACAGGGTACGAGCAGTACTTC. Translating it yields CASADGTGYEQYF.

The chain carries TRBV7-9 and TRBJ2-3; 9 bases line up with TRBD1. Per germline, CDR1 SEHNR and CDR2 FQNEAQ (reference sequence). The CDR3 has 15 amino acids. V shed 6 bases, J shed 4 bases, and the junction held 8 bases outside the gene matches. The CDR3 loop is CASRPPGQGPDTQYF. The DNA for the CDR3 is TGTGCCAGCAGACCTCCGGGACAGGGACCAGATACGCAGTATTTT. The variable domain in full, completed from reference TRBV7-9 and TRBJ2-3, reads DTGVSQNPRHKITKRGQNVTFRCDPISEHNRLYWYRQTLGQGPEFLTYFQNEAQLEKSRLLSDRFSAERPKGSFSTLEIQRTEQGDSAMYLCASRPPGQGPDTQYFGPGTRLTVL.

V gene TRBV18 combines with J gene TRBJ2-7, with 9 bases aligning to TRBD2. In germline, CDR1 is KGHSH, CDR2 LQKENI. Trimming removed 4 bases from V and 0 bases from J; junction bases left unmatched: 10. This CDR3 region has 17 residues. Here the CDR3 reads CASSLGGSGSGSYEQYF. The CDR3 DNA reads TGTGCCAGCTCACTCGGGGGTAGCGGGAGTGGCTCCTACGAGCAGTACTTC.

This clone is a singleton in its sample. The chain carries TRBV6-5 and TRBJ2-6; no clear D. There are 15 residues in the CDR3. The germline V and J ends were trimmed by 2 bases and 4 bases, with 9 bases remaining between them. Germline V gene data show CDR1 as MNHEY and CDR2 as SVGAGI. The chain's CDR3 is CASSYLQAGANVLTF. The CDR3 DNA follows: TGTGCCAGCAGTTACCTACAAGCAGGGGCCAACGTCCTGACTTTC.

The chain uses TRBV5-4 and TRBJ2-5; 13 bases are shared with TRBD2. The CDR3 is 14 residues long. The V segment lost 7 bases and the J segment 5 bases; nucleotides outside the gene matches: 5. CDR1 is SGHNT, CDR2 YYREEE, per germline (reference sequence). The CDR3 sequence is CASRLAGGRETQYF. The CDR3 DNA reads as TGTGCCAGCCGACTAGCGGGGGGCCGGGAGACCCAGTACTTC.

The chain joins TRBV2 to TRBJ2-1; D remains ambiguous. The length of the CDR3 is 11 residues. CDR1 and CDR2 from the germline V gene are SNHLY and FYNNEI. V shed 10 bases and J shed 6 bases, with 10 bases lying between them. The CDR3 is CATGRSNEQFF. The CDR3, as DNA: TGTGCCACCGGCAGGAGCAATGAGCAGTTCTTC.

As to this clone: Different DNA sequences within this sample yield the same CDR3. The rearrangement links TRBV18 to TRBJ2-3; TRBD1 matches at 9 bases. The CDR3 covers 14 residues. V lost 3 bases, J lost 4 bases, and 2 bases stayed unmatched. Germline assignment: CDR1 KGHSH and CDR2 LQKENI. DNA of the CDR3: TGTGCCAGCTCACCTCGGACAGGGGCAGATACGCAGTATTTT. Translated, it gives CASSPRTGADTQYF.

On this clone itself: The sample holds other DNA sequences that translate to the same CDR3. The chain has TRBV5-1 and TRBJ2-7; D might be TRBD1 (5 bases). Germline assignment: CDR1 SGHRS and CDR2 YFSETQ. Trimming pared 2 bases from V and 0 bases from J, leaving 9 bases between. CDR3 length: 14 residues. CDR3 coding DNA: TGCGCCAGCAGCTTTCTCGACAGCTCCTACGAGCAGTACTTC. Its translation: CASSFLDSSYEQYF.

This sequence joins TRBV6-1 and TRBJ1-1, with TRBD1 identical over 11 bases. J was trimmed by 7 bases and V by 6 bases; bases with no gene match: 7. The CDR3 extends over 14 amino acids. CDR1 and CDR2 (germline): MNHNS, SASEGT. The CDR3: CASRTGTGGGEAFF. In DNA, the CDR3 is TGTGCCAGCAGGACCGGGACAGGGGGAGGTGAAGCTTTCTTT.

The rearrangement links TRBV7-9 to TRBJ1-3; no firm D call. Per the germline V gene, CDR1 is SEHNR and CDR2 is FQNEAQ (reference sequence). The ends were cut back, 0 bases at V and 4 bases at J, with 4 bases in the middle. This CDR3 contains 13 residues. DNA for the CDR3: TGTGCCAGCAGCTTAGCAGACGGAAACACCATATATTTT. This gives the protein CASSLADGNTIYF.

This chain links TRBV13 with TRBJ1-1, with D unresolved. Trimming removed 0 bases from V and 1 base from J, with 6 bases in between. Germline-derived CDR1 and CDR2 are PRHDT and FYEKMQ (reference sequence). This CDR3 spans 14 amino acids. The CDR3 DNA reads TGTGCCAGCAGCTTAGGGAGAAAGAACACTGAAGCTTTCTTT. Residues: CASSLGRKNTEAFF. Combining the CDR3 with reference TRBV13 and TRBJ1-1 gives the whole variable domain AAGVIQSPRHLIKEKRETATLKCYPIPRHDTVYWYQQGPGQDPQFLISFYEKMQSDKGSIPDRFSAQQFSDYHSELNMSSLELGDSALYFCASSLGRKNTEAFFGQGTRLTVV.

CDR3 loop: CASSKPGTGANEKLFF. The CDR3 DNA follows: TGCGCCAGCAGCAAACCCGGGACAGGCGCTAATGAAAAACTGTTTTTT. The chain combines TRBV5-1 with TRBJ1-4, with TRBD1 matching 8 bases. CDR1 is SGHRS, CDR2 YFSETQ, per germline. Germline trimming cut 4 bases from V and 3 bases from J; bases unmatched to any gene: 8. CDR3 length: 16 residues.

This chain connects TRBV19 to TRBJ2-7; D possibly corresponds to TRBD1 (5 bases). V lost 0 bases, J lost 5 bases, and 8 bases lay in between. Germline loops: CDR1 LNHDA, CDR2 SQIVND (reference sequence). The CDR3 totals 13 residues. Written as DNA, the CDR3 is TGTGCCAGTAGTATAGAGCAGGGCCACGAGCAGTACTTC. This codes for CASSIEQGHEQYF.

The chain has TRBV18 and TRBJ2-7, with 7 bases fitting TRBD1. Germline V gene sequence: CDR1 KGHSH, CDR2 LQKENI. The CDR3 consists of 12 residues. V lost 6 bases to trimming and J lost 4 bases; unmatched junction nucleotides: 3. CDR3 in amino acids: CASSGTEYEQYF. The CDR3, as DNA: TGTGCCAGCTCCGGGACAGAGTACGAGCAGTACTTC.

The gene calls are TRBV28 and TRBJ1-6; D is ambiguous. Looked up from germline, CDR1 is MDHEN and CDR2 is SYDVKM. V lost 6 bases, J lost 5 bases, and 8 bases lay in between. The CDR3 covers 13 residues. The CDR3 loop is CASRPVDNSPLHF. CDR3 bases: TGTGCCAGCAGGCCTGTGGATAATTCACCCCTCCACTTT.

The chain joins TRBV28 to TRBJ1-6; D is uncertain. The CDR3 spans 15 residues. V shed 5 bases and J shed 4 bases, with 12 bases lying between them. Per the germline V gene, CDR1 is MDHEN and CDR2 is SYDVKM. CDR3 amino acids: CASSLYGDYNSPLHF. The CDR3 DNA follows: TGTGCCAGCAGTCTATACGGAGATTATAATTCACCCCTCCACTTT.

The gene calls are TRBV30 and TRBJ1-4; D possibly corresponds to TRBD1 (5 bases). The V and J ends lost 0 bases and 0 bases respectively, with 8 bases between them. This CDR3 comprises 15 residues. The germline gives CDR1 GTSNPN, CDR2 SVGIG (reference sequence). The CDR3 sequence is CAWSVKGATNEKLFF. For the CDR3, the DNA is TGTGCCTGGAGTGTAAAAGGGGCAACTAATGAAAAACTGTTTTTT.

Note on this clone: Other DNA sequences in the same sample also yield this CDR3. The CDR3 reads CASRDRGPNTEAFF. DNA for the CDR3: TGTGCCAGCAGGGACAGGGGACCGAACACTGAAGCTTTCTTT. The rearrangement joins TRBV2 to TRBJ1-1; 9 bases map to TRBD1. J gave up 1 base and V 6 bases, and 3 bases lay outside the gene matches. The CDR3 totals 14 residues. The germline gives CDR1 SNHLY, CDR2 FYNNEI.